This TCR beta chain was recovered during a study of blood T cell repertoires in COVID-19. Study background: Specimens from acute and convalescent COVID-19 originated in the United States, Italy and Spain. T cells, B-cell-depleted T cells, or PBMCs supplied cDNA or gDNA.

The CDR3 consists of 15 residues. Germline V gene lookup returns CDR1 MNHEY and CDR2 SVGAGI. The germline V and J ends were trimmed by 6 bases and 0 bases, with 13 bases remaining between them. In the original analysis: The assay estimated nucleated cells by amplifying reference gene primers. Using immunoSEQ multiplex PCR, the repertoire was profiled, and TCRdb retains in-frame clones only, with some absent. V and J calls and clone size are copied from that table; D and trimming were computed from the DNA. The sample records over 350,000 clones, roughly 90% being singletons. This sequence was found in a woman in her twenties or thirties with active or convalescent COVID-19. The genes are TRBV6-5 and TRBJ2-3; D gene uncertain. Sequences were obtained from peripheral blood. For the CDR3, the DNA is TGTGCCAGCAGCCCGAGTCGGTCCAGCACAGATACGCAGTATTTT. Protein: CASSPSRSSTDTQYF.